Following are 8 T cell receptor beta chains from one sample sequenced in a study of blood T cell repertoires in COVID-19. TCRdb keeps only in-frame clones here, not all; method: immunoSEQ multiplex PCR. The profile shows 190,000 or so clones, approximately 86% of them singletons. Sequencing was carried out using peripheral blood. The receptors come from a man between 40 and 49 years old with active or convalescent COVID-19.

The CDR3 loop is CASSLYAGAGEQYF. CDR3 sequence (DNA): TGTGCCAGCAGCTTGTATGCAGGGGCTGGCGAGCAGTACTTC. The V call is TRBV5-5, the J call TRBJ2-7, with TRBD1 as a possible D gene (6 bases). Trimming took 1 base from V and 6 from J, leaving 14 bases between them. Per the germline V gene, CDR1 is SGHKS and CDR2 is YYEKEE (reference sequence). The CDR3 extends over 14 amino acids.

This clone came up a few times. The CDR3 DNA is TGTGCTAGTGGCAGGACAGACGAAAGCTCCTACGAGCAGTACTTC. Residues: CASGRTDESSYEQYF. The genes are TRBV12-5 and TRBJ2-7; D is possibly TRBD1 (6 bases). The CDR3 has 15 amino acids. Per germline, CDR1 LGHNT and CDR2 FRNRAP. V dropped 6 bases and J dropped 0 bases, with 15 bases sitting between them.

This chain uses TRBV7-3 with TRBJ1-1; TRBD1 might be the D (6 bases). This CDR3 has 16 amino acids. The germline gives CDR1 SGHTA, CDR2 FQGTGA. With 5 bases removed from V and 5 bases from J, the gap between germline ends came to 21 bases. The CDR3, as DNA: TGTGCCAGCAGCATCTCAGGGGAGATCTCGCGGACTGAAGCTTTCTTT. Amino acid sequence: CASSISGEISRTEAFF.

The rearrangement uses TRBV10-2 and TRBJ1-5, with 8 nucleotides matching TRBD1. Losses at the gene ends were 7 bases for V and 2 bases for J; bases not matched to a gene: 4. The CDR3 runs to 14 residues. CDR1 and CDR2 from the germline V gene are WSHSY and SAAADI. CDR3 nucleotide sequence: TGCGCCAGCAAGGAGACAGGGGGCAATCAGCCCCAGCATTTT. Its protein product is CASKETGGNQPQHF.

The genes are TRBV2 and TRBJ2-1; tentatively, D is TRBD1 (6 bases). CDR1 SNHLY and CDR2 FYNNEI come from the germline V gene. V lost 2 bases and J 5 bases, leaving 19 bases between the germline ends. The CDR3 totals 17 residues. CDR3: CASSEPQGITGNNEQFF. CDR3 in DNA: TGTGCCAGCAGTGAACCTCAGGGGATTACGGGGAACAATGAGCAGTTCTTC. Combining the CDR3 with reference TRBV2 and TRBJ2-1 gives the whole variable domain EPEVTQTPSHQVTQMGQEVILRCVPISNHLYFYWYRQILGQKVEFLVSFYNNEISEKSEIFDDQFSVERPDGSNFTLKIRSTKLEDSAMYFCASSEPQGITGNNEQFFGPGTRLTVL.

The chain carries TRBV4-3 and TRBJ2-3, with 8 nucleotides matching TRBD2. V lost 0 bases, J lost 2 bases, and 4 bases stayed unmatched. Per germline, CDR1 LGHNA and CDR2 YSLEER. The CDR3 contains 16 residues. Here the CDR3 DNA reads TGCGCCAGCAGCCAAGATCGTAGCGGGGTCACAGATACGCAGTATTTT. The encoded protein is CASSQDRSGVTDTQYF.

V usage is TRBV27 and J usage is TRBJ1-5, with D perhaps TRBD1 (5 bases). Germline lookup yields CDR1 MNHEY and CDR2 SMNVEV (reference sequence). V was clipped by 4 bases and J by 5 bases, with 12 bases between them. This CDR3 contains 14 residues. CDR3 loop: CASSSLQVDQPQHF. In DNA form, the CDR3 reads TGTGCCAGCAGTTCGTTACAGGTCGATCAGCCCCAGCATTTT.

This clone was counted a few times. The rearrangement joins TRBV7-2 to TRBJ1-2; D is undetermined. From germline, CDR1 is SGHTA and CDR2 FQGNSA. V was shortened by 5 bases and J by 0 bases, with 19 bases between the two germline ends. The CDR3 totals 17 residues. DNA for the CDR3: TGTGCCAGCAGCCCCGAAGCGGTACCCCGACCTAACTATGGCTACACCTTC. Protein product: CASSPEAVPRPNYGYTF.